The 4 T cell receptor beta chains presented below share a single source sample, sequenced in a study of blood T cell repertoires in COVID-19. Profiling relied on immunoSEQ multiplex PCR, and the TCRdb table lists in-frame clones only, not all of them. This table holds fewer than 200,000 clones, about nine tenths found once. The material sequenced was peripheral blood. Every receptor here comes from a man aged 18 to 30 who had recovered from COVID-19.

V and J are TRBV4-3 and TRBJ1-5; 7 bases line up with TRBD1. V shed 3 bases, J shed 3 bases, and the junction held 5 bases outside the gene matches. The germline gives CDR1 LGHNA, CDR2 YSLEER. The CDR3 length is 15 residues. CDR3 nucleotides: TGCGCCAGCAGCCAGGCGACAGGGATCAATCAGCCCCAGCATTTT. Its translation: CASSQATGINQPQHF.

V and J are TRBV9 and TRBJ2-3; TRBD1 is a possible D gene (6 bases). The germline CDR1 and CDR2 sequences are SGDLS and YYNGEE. The CDR3 has 14 amino acids. V lost 10 bases to trimming and J lost 1 base, with 16 bases between them. The chain's CDR3 is CASGAEGGTDTQYF. In DNA, the CDR3 is TGTGCCTCCGGAGCAGAGGGGGGCACAGATACGCAGTATTTT. Together with reference TRBV9 and TRBJ2-3, the CDR3 gives the full variable domain: DSGVTQTPKHLITATGQRVTLRCSPRSGDLSVYWYQQSLDQGLQFLIQYYNGEERAKGNILERFSAQQFPDLHSELNLSSLELGDSALYFCASGAEGGTDTQYFGPGTRLTVL.

The J gene is TRBJ1-2, the V gene TRBV10-2; 9 positions match TRBD1. Losses at the gene ends were 1 base for V and 5 bases for J; bases not matched to a gene: 11. The CDR3 runs 17 residues. Germline CDR1 and CDR2: WSHSY and SAAADI. The CDR3 protein is CASSELGQGLTGYGYTF. The CDR3 DNA follows: TGCGCCAGCAGTGAGTTGGGACAGGGCTTAACAGGGTATGGCTACACCTTC.

This chain links TRBV24-1 with TRBJ1-4; no clear D gene. This CDR3 spans 12 amino acids. In germline, CDR1 is KGHDR, CDR2 SFDVKD. Trimming took 4 bases from V and 8 from J, leaving 7 bases between them. The CDR3 DNA reads as TGTGCCACCAGTGACCGCGGGGAAAAACTGTTTTTT. Translation gives CATSDRGEKLFF.